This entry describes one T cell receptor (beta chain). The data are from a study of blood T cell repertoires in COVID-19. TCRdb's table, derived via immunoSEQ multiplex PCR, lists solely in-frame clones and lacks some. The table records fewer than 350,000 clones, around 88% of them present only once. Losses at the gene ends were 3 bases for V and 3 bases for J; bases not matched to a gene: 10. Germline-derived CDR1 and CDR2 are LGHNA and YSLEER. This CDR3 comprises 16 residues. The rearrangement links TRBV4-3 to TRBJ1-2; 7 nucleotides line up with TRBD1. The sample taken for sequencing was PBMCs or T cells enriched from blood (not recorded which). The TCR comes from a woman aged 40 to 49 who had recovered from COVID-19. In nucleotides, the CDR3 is TGCGCCAGCAGCCACCAGGGACAGTCCTCCGACTATGGCTACACCTTC. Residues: CASSHQGQSSDYGYTF.